The 8 T cell receptor beta chains in this list originate from one sample, sequenced in a study of blood T cell repertoires in COVID-19. The assay was immunoSEQ multiplex PCR, and TCRdb's table has in-frame clones only and misses some. The table has under 300,000 clones, around 84% seen once. The sequencing sample was made of peripheral blood. Receptors were obtained from a woman aged 40-49 years who had recovered from COVID-19.

CDR3: CSVDSKTGGKLDGYTF. As DNA, the CDR3 is TGCAGCGTTGATTCCAAGACAGGGGGCAAATTGGATGGCTACACCTTC. The J gene is TRBJ1-2, the V gene TRBV29-1, with TRBD1 matching 10 bases. This CDR3 has 16 residues. Germline V gene data show CDR1 as SQVTM and CDR2 as ANQGSEA. J gave up 6 bases and V 3 bases, and 13 bases lay outside the gene matches.

The chain joins TRBV6-6 to TRBJ1-1; D perhaps matches TRBD1 (6 bases). Germline V lookup: CDR1 MNHNY, CDR2 SVGAGI (reference sequence). Trimming took 8 bases from V and 5 from J, leaving 15 bases between them. The CDR3 has 13 residues. CDR3 sequence: CASRDTHLTEAFF. DNA of the CDR3: TGTGCCAGCCGGGACACGCATTTGACTGAAGCTTTCTTT.

The chain employs TRBV19 and TRBJ1-4, with 9 bases that match TRBD1. The V gene's germline CDR1 is LNHDA and CDR2 SQIVND (reference sequence). The V segment lost 8 bases and the J segment 8 bases; nucleotides outside the gene matches: 6. The CDR3 sequence is 13 residues long. The CDR3: CASSTGGREKLFF. DNA for the CDR3: TGTGCCAGTTCGACAGGGGGGCGGGAAAAACTGTTTTTT.

Ten or more counts support this clone. This chain links TRBV30 with TRBJ2-5; possibly TRBD2 for D (7 bases). The V gene lost 0 bases and the J gene lost 2 bases, with 19 bases spanning the gap. From germline, CDR1 is GTSNPN and CDR2 SVGIG (reference sequence). CDR3 length: 17 residues. The CDR3 protein is CAWSVQFYREGQETQYF. CDR3 nucleotide sequence: TGTGCCTGGAGTGTACAATTTTACAGGGAGGGGCAAGAGACCCAGTACTTC.

The V and J genes are TRBV5-1 and TRBJ2-2; TRBD1 agrees at 7 bases. CDR3 length: 17 residues. Trimming removed 4 bases from V and 1 base from J; junction bases left unmatched: 10. CDR1 SGHRS and CDR2 YFSETQ come from the germline V gene. In nucleotides, the CDR3 is TGCGCCAGCAGCACAGACTACAGGGGAATGAACACCGGGGAGCTGTTTTTT. Translation: CASSTDYRGMNTGELFF.

The V call is TRBV20-1, the J call TRBJ1-5; D perhaps matches TRBD1 (6 bases). V lost 3 bases to trimming and J lost 3 bases, with 15 bases between them. CDR1 is DFQATT and CDR2 is SNEGSKA in the germline V gene (reference sequence). The CDR3 is 15 amino acids. The CDR3 nucleotides read TGCAGTGCTAGTATCCAGGGGTCGATCAATCAGCCCCAGCATTTT. It yields the protein CSASIQGSINQPQHF.

This chain connects TRBV6-6 to TRBJ1-2, with D uncertain. V dropped 4 bases and J dropped 8 bases, with 20 bases sitting between them. CDR1 and CDR2 (germline): MNHNY, SVGAGI (reference sequence). The CDR3 extends over 15 amino acids. The CDR3 here is CASSFGRARPTGYTF. The CDR3 region has the DNA TGTGCCAGCAGTTTTGGGCGGGCCCGTCCAACCGGCTACACCTTC.

The chain carries TRBV13 and TRBJ2-2; 10 nucleotides agree with TRBD1. J was trimmed by 3 bases and V by 3 bases; bases with no gene match: 7. This CDR3 contains 17 residues. Germline-derived CDR1 and CDR2 are PRHDT and FYEKMQ (reference sequence). Here the CDR3 reads CASSLGETGGYTGELFF. The DNA of the CDR3 is TGTGCCAGCAGCTTGGGGGAGACAGGGGGCTACACCGGGGAGCTGTTTTTT.